These T cell receptor beta chains were read from a single sample in a study of neurological immune-mediated disorders. MiXCR, run by TCRdb on the 5' RACE reads, gives a single entry per CDR3 protein. The sample shows about 40,000 distinct CDR3 sequences, 2% to 3% of them seen only once. Sequenced input: PBMCs. The origin of the receptors is a man aged 45-60 years with multiple sclerosis. CDR3s include the opening cysteine and the closing phenylalanine or tryptophan. A D gene is named only where the DNA matches it firmly. Not all rows give a size; the values are once, few, many and, for expanded clones, a class.

>TRBD2|-|TRBV7-2|TRBJ2-3
CASSFITGGLYF
TGTGCCAGCAGCTTCATTACGGGGGGGCTGTATTTT
>-|many|TRBV5-1|TRBJ1-1
CASSLERGAIPSTEAFF
TGCGCCAGCAGCTTGGAGAGGGGCGCCATCCCTAGCACTGAAGCTTTCTTT
>TRBD2|many|TRBV20-1|TRBJ2-7
CSARDYKRGFEQYF
TGCAGTGCTAGAGATTATAAGCGGGGCTTCGAGCAGTACTTC
>TRBD2|many|TRBV6-5|TRBJ2-3
CASSLLAGTDTQYF
TGTGCCAGCAGTTTACTAGCGGGGACAGATACGCAGTATTTT
>-|many|TRBV5-1|TRBJ2-5
CASSRGLETQYF
TGCGCCAGCAGCCGGGGACTAGAGACCCAGTACTTC
>-|many|TRBV20-1|TRBJ2-1
CSARDVGLSSYNEQFF
TGCAGTGCTAGAGATGTCGGATTAAGCTCCTACAATGAGCAGTTCTTC
>-|many|TRBV3-1|TRBJ2-3
CASSQDPDPSTDTQYF
TGTGCCAGCAGCCAAGATCCGGACCCCAGCACAGATACGCAGTATTTT
>TRBD2|many|TRBV5-1|TRBJ2-5
CASSPVVAGGLETQYF
TGCGCCAGCAGTCCCGTGGTAGCGGGGGGACTGGAGACCCAGTACTTC
>-|many|TRBV11-2|TRBJ2-1
CASSLAQGTYNEQFF
TGTGCCAGCAGCTTAGCACAGGGTACCTACAATGAGCAGTTCTTC
>-|many|TRBV6-5|TRBJ1-2
CASRSDSLNYGYTF
TGTGCCAGCAGATCGGACAGCCTTAACTATGGCTACACCTTC
>-|many|TRBV7-6|TRBJ2-7
CASTLNRVANDEQYF
TGTGCCAGCACGCTGAACAGGGTGGCTAACGACGAGCAGTACTTC
>-|many|TRBV15|TRBJ2-1
CATSTLGLTYNEQFF
TGTGCCACCAGCACATTAGGGCTAACCTACAATGAGCAGTTCTTC
>-|many|TRBV20-1|TRBJ2-5
CSRGGGVQETQYF
TGCAGTAGAGGGGGGGGCGTCCAAGAGACCCAGTACTTC
>-|many|TRBV5-1|TRBJ2-3
CASTSGAPTDTQYF
TGCGCCAGCACCTCAGGAGCGCCCACAGATACGCAGTATTTT
>TRBD1|many|TRBV6-5|TRBJ1-2
CASRDRDWGYTF
TGTGCCAGCAGAGACAGGGATTGGGGCTACACCTTC
>TRBD2|many|TRBV20-1|TRBJ2-4
CSASFGGAKNIQYF
TGCAGTGCTAGTTTCGGGGGGGCCAAAAACATTCAGTACTTC
>-|many|TRBV15|TRBJ2-5
CATSRDRGSGRQYF
TGTGCCACCAGCAGAGATCGGGGTAGCGGCCGCCAGTACTTC
>-|many|TRBV5-1|TRBJ1-4
CASSLGQMEEKLFF
TGCGCCAGCAGCTTGGGGCAGATGGAGGAAAAACTGTTTTTT
>TRBD1|medium-sized|TRBV2|TRBJ2-3
CASSEPGTGADTQYF
TGTGCCAGCAGTGAACCTGGGACAGGGGCAGATACGCAGTATTTT
>-|many|TRBV7-9|TRBJ2-3
CASSSPKEGPDTQYF
TGTGCCAGCAGCTCCCCAAAGGAAGGCCCCGATACGCAGTATTTT
>TRBD1|many|TRBV12-3/TRBV12-4|TRBJ1-4
CASSLRGQNEKLFF
TGTGCCAGCAGTCTCAGGGGGCAGAATGAAAAACTGTTTTTT
>-|many|TRBV6-9|TRBJ2-1
CASSYKTRNQYNEQFF
TGTGCCAGCAGTTATAAAACGAGGAATCAATACAATGAGCAGTTCTTC
>TRBD1|many|TRBV6-5|TRBJ1-5
CASSPSTGGHQPQHF
TGTGCCAGCAGTCCATCGACAGGGGGACATCAGCCCCAGCATTTT
>-|many|TRBV20-1|TRBJ2-7
CSASSPWGIHEQYF
TGCAGTGCTAGCAGCCCGTGGGGGATCCACGAGCAGTACTTC
>TRBD2|-|TRBV3-1|TRBJ2-1
CASSPIGTSGHNEQFF
TGTGCCAGCAGCCCTATCGGGACTAGCGGACACAATGAGCAGTTCTTC
>TRBD1|-|TRBV7-6|TRBJ2-2
CASSSQGPHTGELFF
TGTGCCAGCAGCTCACAGGGGCCGCACACCGGGGAGCTGTTTTTT
>-|many|TRBV7-2|TRBJ2-5
CASSRKQGRETQYF
TGTGCCAGCAGCCGAAAACAGGGTCGGGAGACCCAGTACTTC